The clone carrying this T cell receptor beta chain was detected only once. In the source study's methods: Quantification of nucleated cells was approximated via reference gene primer amplification. Clones were read by immunoSEQ multiplex PCR, and TCRdb kept only the in-frame ones, dropping some. V and J calls and clone size follow that table, whereas D and trimming were derived from the DNA. The sample lists about 100,000 clones; roughly nine tenths were seen once. This specimen belongs to a study of blood T cell repertoires in COVID-19. Study-level information: Whether acute or convalescent, the COVID-19 samples came from the United States, Italy and Spain.

With 2 bases removed from V and 3 bases from J, the gap between germline ends came to 17 bases. The CDR3 length is 16 residues. Germline V lookup: CDR1 MNHEY, CDR2 SMNVEV (reference sequence). This TCR came from a man in his 60s with acute or convalescent COVID-19. The chain recombines TRBV27 with TRBJ2-7; D is possibly TRBD1 (5 bases). The sample comprised peripheral blood. The CDR3 DNA reads TGTGCCAGCAGTTTAAGTGGAACAGTCAGGGTCTACGAGCAGTACTTC. This translates into CASSLSGTVRVYEQYF.